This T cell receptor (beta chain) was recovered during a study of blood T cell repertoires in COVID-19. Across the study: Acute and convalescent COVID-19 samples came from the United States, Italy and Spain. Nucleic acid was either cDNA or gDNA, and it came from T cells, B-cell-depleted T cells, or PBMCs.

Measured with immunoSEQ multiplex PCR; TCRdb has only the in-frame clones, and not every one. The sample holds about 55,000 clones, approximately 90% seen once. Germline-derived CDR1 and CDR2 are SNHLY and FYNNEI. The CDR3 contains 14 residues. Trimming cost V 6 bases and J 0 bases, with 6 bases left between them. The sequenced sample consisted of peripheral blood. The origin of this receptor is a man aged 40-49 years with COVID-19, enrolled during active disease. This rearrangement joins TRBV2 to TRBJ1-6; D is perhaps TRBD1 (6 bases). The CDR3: CASRDSSYNSPLHF. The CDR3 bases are TGTGCCAGCAGGGACAGCTCCTATAATTCACCCCTCCACTTT.